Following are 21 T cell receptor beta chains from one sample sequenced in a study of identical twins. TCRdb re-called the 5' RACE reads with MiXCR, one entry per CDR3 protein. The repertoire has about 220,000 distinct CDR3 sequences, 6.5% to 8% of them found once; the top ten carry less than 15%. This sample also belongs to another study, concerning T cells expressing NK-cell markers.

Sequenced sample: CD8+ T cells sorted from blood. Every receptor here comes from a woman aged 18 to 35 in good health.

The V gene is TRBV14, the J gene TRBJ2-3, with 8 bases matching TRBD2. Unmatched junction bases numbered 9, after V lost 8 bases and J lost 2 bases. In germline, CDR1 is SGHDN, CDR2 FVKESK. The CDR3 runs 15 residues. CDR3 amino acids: CASAPVAGYTDTQYF. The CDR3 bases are TGTGCCAGCGCCCCAGTAGCGGGGTACACAGATACGCAGTATTTT.

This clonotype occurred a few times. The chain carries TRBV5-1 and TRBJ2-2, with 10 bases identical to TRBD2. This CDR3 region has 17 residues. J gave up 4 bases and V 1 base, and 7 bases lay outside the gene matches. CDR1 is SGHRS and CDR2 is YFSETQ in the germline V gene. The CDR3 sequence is CASSLYSGGPLTGELFF. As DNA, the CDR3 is TGCGCCAGCAGCTTGTATAGCGGGGGGCCACTCACCGGGGAGCTGTTTTTT.

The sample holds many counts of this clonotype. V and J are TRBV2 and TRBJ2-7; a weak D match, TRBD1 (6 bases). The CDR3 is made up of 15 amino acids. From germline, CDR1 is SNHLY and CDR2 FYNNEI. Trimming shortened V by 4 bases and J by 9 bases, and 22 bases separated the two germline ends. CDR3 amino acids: CASSVGAGGPRGQYF. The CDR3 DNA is TGTGCCAGCAGTGTAGGGGCAGGCGGCCCCAGGGGGCAGTACTTC.

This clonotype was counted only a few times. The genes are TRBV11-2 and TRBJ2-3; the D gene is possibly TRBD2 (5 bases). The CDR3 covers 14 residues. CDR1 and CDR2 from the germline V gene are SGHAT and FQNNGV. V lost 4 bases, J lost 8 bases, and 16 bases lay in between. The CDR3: CASSSTSGPGTQYF. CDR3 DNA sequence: TGTGCCAGCAGCTCCACAAGCGGACCCGGTACGCAGTATTTT. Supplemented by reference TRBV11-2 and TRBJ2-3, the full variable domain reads EAGVAQSPRYKIIEKRQSVAFWCNPISGHATLYWYQQILGQGPKLLIQFQNNGVVDDSQLPKDRFSAERLKGVDSTLKIQPAKLEDSAVYLCASSSTSGPGTQYFGPGTRLTVL.

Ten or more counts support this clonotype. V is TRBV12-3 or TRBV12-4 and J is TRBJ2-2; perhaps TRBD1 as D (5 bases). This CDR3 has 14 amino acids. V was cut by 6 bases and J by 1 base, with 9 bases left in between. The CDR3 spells CASSLQGNTGELFF. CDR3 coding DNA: TGTGCCAGCAGCCTTCAGGGGAACACCGGGGAGCTGTTTTTT.

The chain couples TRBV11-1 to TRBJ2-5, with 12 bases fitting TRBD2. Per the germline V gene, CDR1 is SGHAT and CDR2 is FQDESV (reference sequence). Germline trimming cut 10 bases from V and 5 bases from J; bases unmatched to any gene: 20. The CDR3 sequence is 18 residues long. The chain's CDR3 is CATLPLGTSGLPCETQYF. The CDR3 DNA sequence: TGTGCCACCCTGCCTTTAGGGACTAGCGGGCTGCCATGCGAGACCCAGTACTTC.

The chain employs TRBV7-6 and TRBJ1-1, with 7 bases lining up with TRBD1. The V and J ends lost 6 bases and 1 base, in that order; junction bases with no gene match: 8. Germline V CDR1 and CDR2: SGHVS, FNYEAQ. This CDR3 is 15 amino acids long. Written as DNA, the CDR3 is TGTGCCAGCAGTGTAGGGGGCAGCGCGAACACTGAAGCTTTCTTT. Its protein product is CASSVGGSANTEAFF.

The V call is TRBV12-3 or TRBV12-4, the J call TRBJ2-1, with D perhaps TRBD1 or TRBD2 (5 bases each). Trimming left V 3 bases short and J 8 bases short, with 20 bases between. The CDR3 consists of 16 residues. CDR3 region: CASSFGAEGPPDEQFF. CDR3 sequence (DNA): TGTGCCAGCAGTTTTGGGGCAGAGGGCCCCCCCGATGAGCAGTTCTTC.

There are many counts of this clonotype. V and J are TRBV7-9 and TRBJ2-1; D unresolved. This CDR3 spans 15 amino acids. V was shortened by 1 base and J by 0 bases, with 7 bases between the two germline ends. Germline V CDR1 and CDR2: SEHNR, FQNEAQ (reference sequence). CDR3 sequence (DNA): TGTGCCAGCAGCTTAGTAGTACGCTCCTACAATGAGCAGTTCTTC. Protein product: CASSLVVRSYNEQFF.

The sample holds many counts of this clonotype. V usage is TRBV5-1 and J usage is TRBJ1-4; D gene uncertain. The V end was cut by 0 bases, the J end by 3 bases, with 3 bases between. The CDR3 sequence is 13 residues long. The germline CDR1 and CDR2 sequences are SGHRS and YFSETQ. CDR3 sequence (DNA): TGCGCCAGCAGCTTGGAGCCTAATGAAAAACTGTTTTTT. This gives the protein CASSLEPNEKLFF.

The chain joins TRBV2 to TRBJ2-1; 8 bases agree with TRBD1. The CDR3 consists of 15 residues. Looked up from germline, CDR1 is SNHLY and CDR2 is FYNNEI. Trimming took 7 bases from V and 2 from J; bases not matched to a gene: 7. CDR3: CASTNGQGTYNEQFF. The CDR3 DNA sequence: TGTGCCAGCACCAATGGACAGGGTACCTACAATGAGCAGTTCTTC.

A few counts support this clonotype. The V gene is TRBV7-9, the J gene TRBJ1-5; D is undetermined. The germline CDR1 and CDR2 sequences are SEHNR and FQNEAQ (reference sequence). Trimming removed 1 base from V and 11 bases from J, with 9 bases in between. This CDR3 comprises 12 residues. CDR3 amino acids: CASSLDLGSQHF. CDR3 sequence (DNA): TGTGCCAGCAGCTTAGATCTGGGTTCCCAGCATTTT. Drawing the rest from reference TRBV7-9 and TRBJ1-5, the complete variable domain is DTGVSQNPRHKITKRGQNVTFRCDPISEHNRLYWYRQTLGQGPEFLTYFQNEAQLEKSRLLSDRFSAERPKGSFSTLEIQRTEQGDSAMYLCASSLDLGSQHFGDGTRLSIL.

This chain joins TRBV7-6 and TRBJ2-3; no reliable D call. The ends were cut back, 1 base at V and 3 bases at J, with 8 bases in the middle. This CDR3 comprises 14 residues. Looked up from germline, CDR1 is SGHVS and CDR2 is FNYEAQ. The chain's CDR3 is CASSLGTKTDTQYF. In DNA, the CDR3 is TGTGCCAGCAGCTTAGGAACGAAAACAGATACGCAGTATTTT.

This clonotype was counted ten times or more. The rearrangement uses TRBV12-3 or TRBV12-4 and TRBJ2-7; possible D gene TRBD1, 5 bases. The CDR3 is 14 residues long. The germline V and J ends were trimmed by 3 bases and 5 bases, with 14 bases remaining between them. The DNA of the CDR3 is TGTGCCAGCAGTTTCGGAAGGGGCGCAGACGAGCAGTACTTC. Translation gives CASSFGRGADEQYF.

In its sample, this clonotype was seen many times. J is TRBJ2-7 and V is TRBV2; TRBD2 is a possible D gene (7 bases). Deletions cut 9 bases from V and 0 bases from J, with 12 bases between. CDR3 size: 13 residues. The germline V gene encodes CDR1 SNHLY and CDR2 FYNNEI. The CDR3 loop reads CASRGGSSYEQYF. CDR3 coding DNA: TGTGCCAGTAGGGGGGGTTCCTCCTACGAGCAGTACTTC.

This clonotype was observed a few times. This CDR3 reads CASSPSVGGGGNEQFF. CDR3 sequence (DNA): TGTGCCAGCAGCCCCTCGGTAGGAGGAGGGGGCAATGAGCAGTTCTTC. The chain uses TRBV9 and TRBJ2-1, with D perhaps assigned TRBD1 or TRBD2 (6 bases each). The CDR3 covers 16 residues. The germline V gene has CDR1 SGDLS and CDR2 YYNGEE. With 4 bases removed from V and 6 bases from J, the gap between germline ends came to 20 bases.

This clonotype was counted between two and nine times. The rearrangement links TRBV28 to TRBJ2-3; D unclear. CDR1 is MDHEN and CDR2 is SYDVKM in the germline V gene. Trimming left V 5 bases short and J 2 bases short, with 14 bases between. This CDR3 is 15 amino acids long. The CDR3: CASSPDRLNTDTQYF. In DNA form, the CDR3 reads TGTGCCAGCAGTCCCGATCGGCTGAACACAGATACGCAGTATTTT. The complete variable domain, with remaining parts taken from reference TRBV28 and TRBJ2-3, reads DVKVTQSSRYLVKRTGEKVFLECVQDMDHENMFWYRQDPGLGLRLIYFSYDVKMKEKGDIPEGYSVSREKKERFSLILESASTNQTSMYLCASSPDRLNTDTQYFGPGTRLTVL.

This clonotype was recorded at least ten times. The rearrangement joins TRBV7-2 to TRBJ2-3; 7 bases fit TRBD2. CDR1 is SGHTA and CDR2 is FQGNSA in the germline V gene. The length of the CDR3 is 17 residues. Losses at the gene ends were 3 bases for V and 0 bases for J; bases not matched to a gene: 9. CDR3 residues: CASSFPTSELSTDTQYF. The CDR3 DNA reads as TGTGCCAGCAGCTTTCCCACTAGCGAACTAAGCACAGATACGCAGTATTTT.

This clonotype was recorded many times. The CDR3: CASTLGGSYNEQFF. The CDR3 DNA follows: TGTGCCAGCACCCTTGGGGGTTCCTACAATGAGCAGTTCTTC. The chain is built from TRBV12-3 or TRBV12-4 and TRBJ2-1; D could derive from TRBD1 or TRBD2 (5 bases each). The CDR3 loop spans 14 amino acids. V lost 7 bases to trimming and J lost 1 base, with 11 bases between them.

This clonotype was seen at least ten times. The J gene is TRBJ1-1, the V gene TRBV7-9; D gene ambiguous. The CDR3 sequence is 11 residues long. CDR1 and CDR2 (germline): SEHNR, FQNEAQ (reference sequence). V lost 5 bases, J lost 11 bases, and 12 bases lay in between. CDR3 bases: TGTGCCAGCAGCAACTCTAGTGGGGCTTTCTTT. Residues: CASSNSSGAFF. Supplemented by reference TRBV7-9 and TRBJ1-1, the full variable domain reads DTGVSQNPRHKITKRGQNVTFRCDPISEHNRLYWYRQTLGQGPEFLTYFQNEAQLEKSRLLSDRFSAERPKGSFSTLEIQRTEQGDSAMYLCASSNSSGAFFGQGTRLTVV.

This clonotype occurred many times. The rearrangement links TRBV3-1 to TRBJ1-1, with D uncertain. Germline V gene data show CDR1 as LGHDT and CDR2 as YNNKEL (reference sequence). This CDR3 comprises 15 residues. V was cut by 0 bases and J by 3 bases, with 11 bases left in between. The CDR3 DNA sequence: TGTGCCAGCAGCCAAGATGGCCGAGACTACACTGAAGCTTTCTTT. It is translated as CASSQDGRDYTEAFF. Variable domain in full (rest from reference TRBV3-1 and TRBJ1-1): DTAVSQTPKYLVTQMGNDKSIKCEQNLGHDTMYWYKQDSKKFLKIMFSYNNKELIINETVPNRFSPKSPDKAHLNLHINSLELGDSAVYFCASSQDGRDYTEAFFGQGTRLTVV.